The 7 T cell receptor beta chains below were found in one sample sequenced in a study of beta chain features in type 1 diabetes. Study observations and caveats: Type 1 diabetes patients had TCRB CDR3s that were shorter (moderately but significantly so) in all four CD4+ subsets.

These receptors have no identified antigens. The isolated RNA, all of it, was reverse transcribed, so expressed TCRB transcripts were what got sequenced. TCRdb's table, derived via immunoSEQ multiplex PCR, lists solely in-frame clones and lacks some. The sample shows about 640,000 clones, over 10% of them seen only once. The sequenced material came from naive CD4+ T cells from blood. The receptors were sampled from a man aged 25-40 years with type 1 diabetes.

Regarding this clone: Other DNA sequences within the sample encode an identical CDR3. The chain carries TRBV5-1 and TRBJ2-5, with D unresolved. Trimming took off 0 bases at V and 5 bases at J, with 5 bases between the two ends. This CDR3 is built from 12 residues. CDR1 is SGHRS and CDR2 is YFSETQ in the germline V gene. The CDR3 coding sequence is TGCGCCAGCAGCTTGGACGGGGAGACCCAGTACTTC. This codes for CASSLDGETQYF.

The chain couples TRBV5-1 to TRBJ2-7; D possibly corresponds to TRBD2 (6 bases). CDR1 and CDR2 from the germline V gene are SGHRS and YFSETQ. The V and J ends lost 4 bases and 0 bases respectively, with 14 bases between them. The length of the CDR3 is 15 residues. The CDR3 DNA follows: TGCGCCAGCAGCCCGGACTATAGGAGCTCCTACGAGCAGTACTTC. Translated, it gives CASSPDYRSSYEQYF.

This sequence joins TRBV5-6 and TRBJ2-3, with 10 nucleotides matching TRBD2. Germline CDR1 SGHDT, CDR2 YYEEEE. The CDR3 length is 15 residues. The V and J ends lost 4 bases and 5 bases, in that order; junction bases with no gene match: 7. The CDR3 is CASSPLAGAGDTQYF. Here the CDR3 DNA reads TGTGCCAGCAGCCCGCTAGCGGGGGCGGGAGATACGCAGTATTTT.

The genes are TRBV18 and TRBJ2-2, with a possible D match to TRBD2 (6 bases). The V and J ends lost 3 bases and 4 bases respectively, with 15 bases between them. The CDR3 extends over 16 amino acids. Per the germline V gene, CDR1 is KGHSH and CDR2 is LQKENI. The CDR3 coding sequence is TGTGCCAGCTCACCGTCTCAGGGAGGCGCCACCGGGGAGCTGTTTTTT. Protein: CASSPSQGGATGELFF. The whole variable domain, filled in from reference TRBV18 and TRBJ2-2, reads NAGVMQNPRHLVRRRGQEARLRCSPMKGHSHVYWYRQLPEEGLKFMVYLQKENIIDESGMPKERFSAEFPKEGPSILRIQQVVRGDSAAYFCASSPSQGGATGELFFGEGSRLTVL.

The rearrangement uses TRBV18 and TRBJ2-3, with 11 bases matching TRBD2. CDR3 size: 18 residues. Unmatched junction bases numbered 11, after V lost 2 bases and J lost 4 bases. Germline lookup yields CDR1 KGHSH and CDR2 LQKENI. CDR3 protein: CASSPWGASGGTSDTQYF. The CDR3 DNA follows: TGTGCCAGCTCACCATGGGGAGCTAGCGGGGGGACATCAGATACGCAGTATTTT.

V is TRBV27 and J is TRBJ1-5; D gene uncertain. The CDR3 covers 18 residues. CDR1 is MNHEY and CDR2 is SMNVEV in the germline V gene (reference sequence). V shed 2 bases and J shed 0 bases, with 17 bases lying between them. The CDR3 nucleotides are TGTGCCAGCAGTTTAAGAGGGCCCTCGGCTTATAGCAATCAGCCCCAGCATTTT. Translating gives CASSLRGPSAYSNQPQHF.

The sample holds a few counts of this clone. V gene TRBV4-2 combines with J gene TRBJ1-1; D remains unclear. Trimming pared 0 bases from V and 4 bases from J, leaving 6 bases between. Germline CDR1 reads LGHNA; CDR2 reads YNFKEQ. CDR3 length: 13 residues. The CDR3: CASSQDGTTEAFF. The CDR3 region has the DNA TGTGCCAGCAGCCAAGACGGTACCACTGAAGCTTTCTTT.